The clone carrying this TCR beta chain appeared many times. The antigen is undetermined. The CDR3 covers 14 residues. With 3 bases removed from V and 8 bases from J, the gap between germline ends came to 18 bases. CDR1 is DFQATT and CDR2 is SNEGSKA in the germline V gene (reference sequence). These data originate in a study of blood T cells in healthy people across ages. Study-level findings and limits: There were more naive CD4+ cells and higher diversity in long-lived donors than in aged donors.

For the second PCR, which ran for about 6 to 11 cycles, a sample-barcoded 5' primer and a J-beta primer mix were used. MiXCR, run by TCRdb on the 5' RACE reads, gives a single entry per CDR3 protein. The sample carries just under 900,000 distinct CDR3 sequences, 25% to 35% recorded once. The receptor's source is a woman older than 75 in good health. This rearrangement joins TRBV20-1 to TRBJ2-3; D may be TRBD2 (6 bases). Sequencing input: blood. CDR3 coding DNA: TGCAGTGCTAGTCGGGCGGGGAAGCGAGGTACGCAGTATTTT. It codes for CSASRAGKRGTQYF.